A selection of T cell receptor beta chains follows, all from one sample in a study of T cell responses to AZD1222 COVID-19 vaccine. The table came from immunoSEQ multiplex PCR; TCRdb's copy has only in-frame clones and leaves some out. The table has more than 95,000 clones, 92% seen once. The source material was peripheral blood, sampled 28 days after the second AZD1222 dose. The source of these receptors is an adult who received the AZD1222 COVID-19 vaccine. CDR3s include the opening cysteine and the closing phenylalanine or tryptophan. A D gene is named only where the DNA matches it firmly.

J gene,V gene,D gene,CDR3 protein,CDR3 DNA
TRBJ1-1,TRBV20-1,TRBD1,CSADRGEAFF,TGCAGTGCTGACAGGGGTGAAGCTTTCTTT
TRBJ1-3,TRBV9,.,CASSGVRGTIYF,TGTGCCAGCAGCGGGGTGCGTGGCACCATATATTTT
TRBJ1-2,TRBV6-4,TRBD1,CASTTGQGATCYGYIF,TGTGCCAGCACCACGGGACAGGGGGCTACTTGCTATGGCTACATCTTC
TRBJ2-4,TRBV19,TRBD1,CASIGQGVNIQYF,TGTGCCAGTATCGGGCAGGGGGTTAACATTCAGTACTTC
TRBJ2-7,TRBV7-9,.,CASSTEGGYEQYF,TGTGCCAGCAGTACCGAGGGAGGCTACGAGCAGTACTTC
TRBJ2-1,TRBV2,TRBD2,CASIPMTSGRFNEQFF,TGTGCCAGCATCCCTATGACTAGCGGGAGATTCAATGAGCAGTTCTTC
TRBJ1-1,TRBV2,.,CASSEVQGMNTEAFF,TGTGCCAGCAGTGAAGTTCAAGGGATGAACACTGAAGCTTTCTTT
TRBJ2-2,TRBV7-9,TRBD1,CASSFGTGGNLGTGELFF,TGTGCCAGCAGCTTCGGGACAGGGGGCAATCTTGGCACCGGGGAGCTGTTTTTT
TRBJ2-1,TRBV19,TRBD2,CASRGEGSSYNEQFF,TGTGCCAGTAGGGGGGAGGGAAGCTCCTACAATGAGCAGTTCTTC
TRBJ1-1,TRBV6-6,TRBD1,CASSDRGLNTEAFF,TGTGCCAGCAGTGACAGGGGTTTGAACACTGAAGCTTTCTTT
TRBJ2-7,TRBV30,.,CAWSRESHEQYF,TGTGCCTGGAGTCGCGAGTCCCACGAGCAGTACTTC
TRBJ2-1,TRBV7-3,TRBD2,CASSLVAGESNEQFF,TGTGCCAGCAGCTTGGTGGCGGGAGAGTCCAATGAGCAGTTCTTC
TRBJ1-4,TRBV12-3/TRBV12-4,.,CASTDRTEKLFF,TGTGCCAGCACCGATCGGACAGAAAAACTGTTTTTT
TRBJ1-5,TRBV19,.,CASSIRGTVSNQPQHF,TGTGCCAGTAGTATAAGGGGGACGGTTAGCAATCAGCCCCAGCATTTT
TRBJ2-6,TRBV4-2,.,CASSQEGSGANVLTF,TGTGCCAGCAGCCAAGAAGGCTCTGGGGCCAACGTCCTGACTTTC
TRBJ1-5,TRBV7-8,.,CASSLVGNQPQHF,TGTGCCAGCAGCTTGGTTGGAAATCAGCCCCAGCATTTT
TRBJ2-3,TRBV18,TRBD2,CASSPRSGTSGSTDTQYF,TGTGCCAGCTCACCACGCTCCGGGACTAGCGGTAGCACAGATACGCAGTATTTT